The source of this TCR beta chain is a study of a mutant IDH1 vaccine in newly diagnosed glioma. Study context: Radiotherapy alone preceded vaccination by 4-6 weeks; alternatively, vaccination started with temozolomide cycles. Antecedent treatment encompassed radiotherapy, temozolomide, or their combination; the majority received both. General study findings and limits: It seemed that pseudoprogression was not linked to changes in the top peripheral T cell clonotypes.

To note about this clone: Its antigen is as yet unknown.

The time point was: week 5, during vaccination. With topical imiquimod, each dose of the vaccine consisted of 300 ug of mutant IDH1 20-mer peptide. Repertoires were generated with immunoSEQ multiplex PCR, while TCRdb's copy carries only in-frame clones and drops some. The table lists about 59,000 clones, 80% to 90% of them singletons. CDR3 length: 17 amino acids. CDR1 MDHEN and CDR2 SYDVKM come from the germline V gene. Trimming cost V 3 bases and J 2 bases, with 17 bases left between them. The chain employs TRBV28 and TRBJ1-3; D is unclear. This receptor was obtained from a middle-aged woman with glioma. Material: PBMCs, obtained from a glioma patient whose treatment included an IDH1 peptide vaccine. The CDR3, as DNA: TGTGCCAGCAGTTTGGTTGGTAGGAATATCGCTGGAAACACCATATATTTT. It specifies CASSLVGRNIAGNTIYF.